The TCR beta chain under discussion was sequenced for a study of T cell responses to AZD1222 COVID-19 vaccine (dated by TCRdb to about 2021). Regarding the complete study: AZD1222 recipients with second doses at about 4 weeks or about 12 weeks were pooled, because spike-specific TCR depth and breadth did not differ between schedules. A total of about 240 trial participants underwent TCR sequencing, of whom approximately 210 received two doses of AZD1222 and some 25 received two doses of the MenACWY control vaccine. Trial participants were enrolled by age into subgroups of 18-55, 56-69 and 70-plus years, and about 150, 27 and 61 TCR-sequenced participants, respectively, were included in these subgroups. The paper's findings and limits, for the study overall: The 56-69-year group was small, and its depth increase did not reach significance, likely because of low power. Conclusions about previously exposed vaccinees are limited because only six or seven AZD1222 recipients were SARS-CoV-2 seropositive at baseline. Reportedly, close to half of the unique spike-specific TCRs recognized epitopes lying outside the regions that are mutated in the B.1.351 and B.1.1.7 variants. Participants were mostly white British, with more females than males. The authors suggested clonal diversity may have been underestimated. After two AZD1222 doses, spike-specific TCR breadth and depth were significantly higher than at day 0 and than in MenACWY recipients. Vaccine-associated CD4 TCRs spanned the whole spike protein, with dominant responses in regions 160-218 and 743-854. Because no day 14 peak-response samples were available, repertoires were characterized only after the peak T cell response.

The CDR3 regions of human TCRbeta chains were subjected to immunosequencing. Concerning the study's data processing: TCRs in the repertoires were matched against a reference library of SARS-CoV-2-specific TCRs that had been generated with the MIRA antigen-specificity platform. Breadth meant the fraction of unique TCRs that were SARS-CoV-2-associated, whereas depth meant the fraction of total T cells that were SARS-CoV-2-associated. Each spike-specific TCR was assigned to its reactive spike region and to a CD4 or CD8 class using the MIRA data. Log10-transformed breadth and depth values were compared by one-way ANOVA with Sidak's multiple comparisons tests. TCRdb took this table from immuneACCESS and kept in-frame rearrangements with V and J called. Such tables lack part of the clones; where checked against another copy, unresolved V genes explain under half of the gap, and the rest is unexplained. The V and J calls and clone size come from that table; D and trimming were worked out from the DNA. Within this sample are around 110,000 clones, with 90% of them counted one time only. Of the sample, about 4.8% is held by the ten largest clones.

A word on this clone: Its antigen is still unknown. No quality values exist for individual bases; no much larger clone is one base distant.

CDR1 and CDR2, looked up from the germline V gene, are SQVTM and ANQGSEA. The CDR3 has 12 amino acids, counting the end cysteine and phenylalanine. The kept DNA is CDR3 alone, 36 bases in frame from the first base. Trimming removed 7 bases from V and 6 bases from J, leaving 15 bases between the germline ends. The sample's time point, from its label and the paper: baseline before first vaccination. Vaccinee samples were obtained from the UK trials COV001 and COV002, which included a single-blind randomized controlled phase 2/3 trial of AZD1222 (ChAdOx1 nCoV-19) in healthy adults. Trial participant PBMC samples were collected at day 0 and day 28 after the second dose for TCRbeta chain sequencing.

Sequencing was performed on peripheral blood, taken on day 0 of AZD1222 vaccination. Recombination linked TRBV29-1 to TRBJ1-2, with the D segment identity uncertain. This receptor was obtained from an adult in good health. The CDR3 protein is CSAESGLNGYTF. The DNA sequence is TGCAGCGCTGAGTCCGGACTCAATGGCTACACCTTC.